The following is a T cell receptor (beta chain) sequence with its context. This CDR3 has 18 residues. Germline V gives CDR1 LGHNA, CDR2 YSLEER. Trimming shortened V by 0 bases and J by 2 bases, and 20 bases separated the two germline ends. The data derive from a study of molecular identifiers for immune sequencing clone quantification. Naive CD8 T cells were sorted, and the gate applied was CD8+CD4-CCR7+CD45RA+. MiXCR, applied by TCRdb to the PCR reads, yields one record per CDR3 protein. This table has approximately 550,000 distinct CDR3 sequences, roughly 23% appearing once. This clonotype originated in a human donor in good health. Some libraries in this study had Jurkat cell RNA spiked in. Material for sequencing was naive CD8+ T cells from blood, with Jurkat cell RNA spiked in. Specified subset: FACS-sorted CD8+CD4-CCR7+CD45RA+ naive T cells. The chain combines TRBV4-3 with TRBJ2-7, with D tentatively TRBD2 (5 bases). The CDR3 DNA reads as TGCGCCAGCAGCCAAGAGGCCACCAGCGGAGGTTGGACCTACGAGCAGTACTTC. Protein product: CASSQEATSGGWTYEQYF.